The table lists the clone carrying this TCR beta chain with many counts. A universal primer site was incorporated via template switching, and the cDNA contained unique molecular identifiers. In TCRdb, the 5' RACE reads were re-called with MiXCR into one record per CDR3 protein. The sample has over 550,000 distinct CDR3 sequences; less than 9% are singletons. The sample comes from a study of identical twins. The data also belong to a second study, concerning yellow fever vaccine responses in identical twins.

Sequenced material: PBMCs. This receptor was obtained from a woman aged 18-29 years in good health.

The CDR3 loop is CASSMVRVLTYEQYF. The CDR3 DNA is TGTGCCAGCAGTATGGTGCGGGTACTCACCTACGAGCAGTACTTC. The J gene is TRBJ2-7, the V gene TRBV7-9; a possible D gene is TRBD2 (5 bases). Looked up from germline, CDR1 is SEHNR and CDR2 is FQNEAQ (reference sequence). This CDR3 contains 15 residues. V dropped 6 bases and J dropped 2 bases, with 17 bases sitting between them.